A single sample is the source of the 20 T cell receptor beta chains below, sequenced in a study of radiotherapy plus CTLA-4 blockade in lung cancer. TCRdb's table, derived via immunoSEQ multiplex PCR, lists solely in-frame clones and lacks some. Of 40,000 or so clones in the sample, 75% were seen once. Sequences were derived from peripheral blood, sampled from a patient treated with radiotherapy plus ipilimumab. The receptor source for this set is a human donor with non-small cell lung cancer who had stable disease on radiotherapy plus ipilimumab.

Here the CDR3 reads CASSTDRAYEQYF. For the CDR3, the DNA is TGTGCCAGCAGCACGGACAGGGCTTACGAGCAGTACTTC. This rearrangement joins TRBV7-2 to TRBJ2-7; 8 positions match TRBD1. This CDR3 comprises 13 residues. CDR1 and CDR2 from the germline V gene are SGHTA and FQGNSA. Trimming took 5 bases from V and 4 from J; bases not matched to a gene: 4.

This clone was detected once. The chain carries TRBV7-2 and TRBJ2-2, with a possible D match to TRBD2 (6 bases). The CDR3 is 12 residues long. Per germline, CDR1 SGHTA and CDR2 FQGNSA. V dropped 5 bases and J dropped 6 bases, with 7 bases sitting between them. The CDR3 here is CASSRGSGELFF. CDR3 in DNA: TGTGCCAGCAGCCGGGGGTCCGGGGAGCTGTTTTTT.

The CDR3 nucleotides are TGTGCCAGCAGCCGGACTAGCGGGGGGCCCACAGATACGCAGTATTTT. It translates to CASSRTSGGPTDTQYF. The rearrangement joins TRBV7-2 to TRBJ2-3; TRBD2 matches at 14 bases. CDR1 SGHTA and CDR2 FQGNSA come from the germline V gene. The trim removed 5 bases at V and 2 bases at J, leaving 3 bases unmatched. The CDR3 loop spans 16 amino acids.

The chain links TRBV15 to TRBJ1-5; tentatively, D is TRBD1 (5 bases). The CDR3 extends over 14 amino acids. With 1 base removed from V and 4 bases from J, the gap between germline ends came to 8 bases. Germline V gene data show CDR1 as LNHNV and CDR2 as YYDKDF (reference sequence). The CDR3 region has the DNA TGTGCCACCAGCAGAGGGACAATAAATCAGCCCCAGCATTTT. This translates into CATSRGTINQPQHF.

The chain combines TRBV7-2 with TRBJ2-5, with TRBD2 identical over 13 bases. J was trimmed by 4 bases and V by 5 bases; bases with no gene match: 7. The CDR3 covers 16 residues. In germline, CDR1 is SGHTA, CDR2 FQGNSA. The CDR3 bases are TGTGCCAGCAGCATCGGACTAGCGGGGGTGGGAGAGACCCAGTACTTC. Translated, it gives CASSIGLAGVGETQYF.

This sequence joins TRBV5-1 and TRBJ1-2; D ambiguous. CDR3 length: 16 residues. CDR1 is SGHRS and CDR2 is YFSETQ in the germline V gene. Between the trimmed V and J ends, which lost 0 bases and 5 bases, there was a span of 17 bases. CDR3 in amino acids: CASSLGLSALRYGYTF. The CDR3 DNA follows: TGCGCCAGCAGCTTGGGCCTCTCCGCCCTGAGGTATGGCTACACCTTC.

The table lists this clone with a few counts. The chain uses TRBV7-9 and TRBJ2-6; D ambiguous. Trimming pared 10 bases from V and 2 bases from J, leaving 9 bases between. The CDR3 has 13 residues. Germline-derived CDR1 and CDR2 are SEHNR and FQNEAQ (reference sequence). DNA for the CDR3: TGTGCCACGGTAGTAACTGGGGCCAACGTCCTGACTTTC. Translated: CATVVTGANVLTF. Full variable domain (missing parts from reference TRBV7-9 and TRBJ2-6): DTGVSQNPRHKITKRGQNVTFRCDPISEHNRLYWYRQTLGQGPEFLTYFQNEAQLEKSRLLSDRFSAERPKGSFSTLEIQRTEQGDSAMYLCATVVTGANVLTFGAGSRLTVL.

This sequence joins TRBV10-3 and TRBJ2-1; a possible D gene is TRBD2 (7 bases). V lost 2 bases to trimming and J lost 10 bases, with 9 bases between them. Germline V gene sequence: CDR1 ENHRY, CDR2 SYGVKD. The CDR3 loop spans 12 amino acids. The CDR3 DNA reads TGTGCCATCAGTGAGAGGGGGGGAGAGCAGTTCTTC. This encodes CAISERGGEQFF.

The chain joins TRBV7-2 to TRBJ2-6, with D perhaps TRBD1 (5 bases). This CDR3 is built from 15 residues. Per the germline V gene, CDR1 is SGHTA and CDR2 is FQGNSA. The ends were cut back, 5 bases at V and 3 bases at J, with 11 bases in the middle. CDR3 DNA sequence: TGTGCCAGCAGCCCACAGGCCTTTGGGGCCAACGTCCTGACTTTC. Translation gives CASSPQAFGANVLTF.

The chain uses TRBV6-6 and TRBJ2-7; D possibly corresponds to TRBD1 (5 bases). Germline-derived CDR1 and CDR2 are MNHNY and SVGAGI (reference sequence). This CDR3 has 14 residues. Deletions cut 6 bases from V and 3 bases from J, with 15 bases between. The DNA of the CDR3 is TGTGCCAGCAGACCCAGGGATTTGGACTACGAGCAGTACTTC. Translation gives CASRPRDLDYEQYF.

V gene TRBV6-6 combines with J gene TRBJ1-5; tentatively, D is TRBD1 (5 bases). Germline V gene lookup returns CDR1 MNHNY and CDR2 SVGAGI (reference sequence). The CDR3 sequence is 16 residues long. Trimming removed 7 bases at V and 7 bases at J, with 23 bases between. The CDR3 spells CASTPGGYGGGQPQHF. The CDR3 bases are TGTGCCAGCACCCCTGGAGGATATGGGGGAGGGCAGCCCCAGCATTTT.

The CDR3 reads CASSLVTSYTEAFF. Here the CDR3 DNA reads TGTGCCAGCAGCTTAGTCACATCTTACACTGAAGCTTTCTTT. The chain couples TRBV7-2 to TRBJ1-1; D is undetermined. The CDR3 covers 14 residues. The V gene lost 1 base and the J gene lost 3 bases, with 9 bases spanning the gap. CDR1 is SGHTA and CDR2 is FQGNSA in the germline V gene. Looking up the rest from reference TRBV7-2 and TRBJ1-1 gives the full variable domain: GAGVSQSPSNKVTEKGKDVELRCDPISGHTALYWYRQSLGQGLEFLIYFQGNSAPDKSGLPSDRFSAERTGGSVSTLTIQRTQQEDSAVYLCASSLVTSYTEAFFGQGTRLTVV.

This chain links TRBV4-3 with TRBJ1-2; unclear D gene. Germline V gene data show CDR1 as LGHNA and CDR2 as YSLEER. The CDR3 is 15 residues long. Trimming took 3 bases from V and 0 from J, leaving 11 bases between them. This CDR3 reads CASSQLSSSNYGYTF. The CDR3 nucleotides are TGCGCCAGCAGCCAGTTGTCGAGCTCTAACTATGGCTACACCTTC.

V and J are TRBV10-2 and TRBJ1-2; a possible D gene is TRBD1 (6 bases). This CDR3 contains 13 residues. V was shortened by 8 bases and J by 3 bases, with 13 bases between the two germline ends. CDR1 is WSHSY, CDR2 SAAADI, per germline. CDR3 sequence: CASGSGGYYGYTF. The DNA for the CDR3 is TGCGCCAGCGGATCGGGGGGCTACTATGGCTACACCTTC.

V is TRBV18 and J is TRBJ2-5, with TRBD2 as a possible D gene (5 bases). This CDR3 is built from 14 residues. The V end was cut by 3 bases, the J end by 5 bases, with 13 bases between. Germline CDR1 and CDR2: KGHSH and LQKENI. In nucleotides, the CDR3 is TGTGCCAGCTCACCGTCCGGGGTCCAGGAGACCCAGTACTTC. Protein product: CASSPSGVQETQYF.

This rearrangement joins TRBV4-1 to TRBJ1-2; D gene ambiguous. CDR1 and CDR2 (germline): MGHRA, YSYEKL. This CDR3 contains 11 residues. Trimming took 4 bases from V and 8 from J, leaving 8 bases between them. The CDR3 loop reads CASSPLRGYTF. Here the CDR3 DNA reads TGCGCCAGCAGCCCCCTGCGCGGCTACACCTTC.

The chain carries TRBV5-1 and TRBJ1-4; TRBD1 might be the D (6 bases). CDR3 length: 14 amino acids. Germline loops: CDR1 SGHRS, CDR2 YFSETQ. V lost 1 base to trimming and J lost 5 bases, with 9 bases between them. The CDR3 nucleotides read TGCGCCAGCAGCTTGCAGGGGAAGAATGAAAAACTGTTTTTT. Translated: CASSLQGKNEKLFF.

This clone came up a few times. The chain recombines TRBV6-5 with TRBJ1-2; D not resolved. V shed 7 bases and J shed 7 bases, with 13 bases lying between them. The length of the CDR3 is 12 residues. Germline lookup yields CDR1 MNHEY and CDR2 SVGAGI. CDR3 residues: CASNDGGSGYTF. The CDR3 DNA is TGTGCCAGCAACGATGGAGGATCTGGCTACACCTTC.

The chain employs TRBV29-1 and TRBJ2-3; 8 bases match TRBD1. The CDR3 consists of 14 residues. CDR1 SQVTM and CDR2 ANQGSEA come from the germline V gene. The V and J ends lost 6 bases and 0 bases, in that order; junction bases with no gene match: 5. Here the CDR3 reads CSVPRTGSTDTQYF. CDR3 nucleotide sequence: TGCAGCGTGCCTAGGACAGGGAGCACAGATACGCAGTATTTT.

DNA of the CDR3: TGTGCCAGTAGTATAGGGACAGGGGGTTTCTACGAGCAGTACTTC. Protein: CASSIGTGGFYEQYF. This sequence joins TRBV19 and TRBJ2-7; 10 positions match TRBD1. This CDR3 is built from 15 residues. Trimming took 1 base from V and 3 from J; bases not matched to a gene: 3. CDR1 and CDR2 from the germline V gene are LNHDA and SQIVND (reference sequence). The full variable domain, with the rest looked up from reference TRBV19 and TRBJ2-7, is DGGITQSPKYLFRKEGQNVTLSCEQNLNHDAMYWYRQDPGQGLRLIYYSQIVNDFQKGDIAEGYSVSREKKESFPLTVTSAQKNPTAFYLCASSIGTGGFYEQYFGPGTRLTVT.